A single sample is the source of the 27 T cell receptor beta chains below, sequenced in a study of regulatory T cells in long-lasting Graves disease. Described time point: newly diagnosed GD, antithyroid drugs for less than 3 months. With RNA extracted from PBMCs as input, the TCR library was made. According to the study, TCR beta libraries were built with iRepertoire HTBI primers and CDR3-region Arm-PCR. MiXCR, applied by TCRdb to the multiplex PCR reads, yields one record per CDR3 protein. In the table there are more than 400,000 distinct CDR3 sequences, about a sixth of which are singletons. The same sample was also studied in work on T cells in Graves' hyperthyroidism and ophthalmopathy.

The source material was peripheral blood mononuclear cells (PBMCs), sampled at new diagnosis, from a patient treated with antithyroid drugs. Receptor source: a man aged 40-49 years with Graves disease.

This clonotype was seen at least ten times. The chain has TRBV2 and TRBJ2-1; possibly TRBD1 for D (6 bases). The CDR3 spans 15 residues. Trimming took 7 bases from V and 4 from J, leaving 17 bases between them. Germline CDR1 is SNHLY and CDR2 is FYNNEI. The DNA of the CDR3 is TGTGCCAGCACCGAACAGGGATACCCTTACAATGAGCAGTTCTTC. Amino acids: CASTEQGYPYNEQFF.

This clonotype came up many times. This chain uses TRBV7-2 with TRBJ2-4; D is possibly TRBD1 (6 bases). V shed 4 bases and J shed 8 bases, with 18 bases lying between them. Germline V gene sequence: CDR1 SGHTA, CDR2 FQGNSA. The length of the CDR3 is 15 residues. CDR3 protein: CASSSYSGDGYIQYF. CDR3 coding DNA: TGTGCCAGCAGCTCGTACTCAGGGGACGGTTACATTCAGTACTTC.

CDR3 loop: CASSVAPGLAGAADTQYF. CDR3 sequence (DNA): TGTGCCAGCAGCGTCGCTCCGGGACTAGCGGGAGCGGCAGATACGCAGTATTTT. The V and J genes are TRBV9 and TRBJ2-3, with TRBD2 matching over 14 bases. The CDR3 is made up of 18 amino acids. The V gene end was trimmed by 2 bases and the J gene end by 4 bases; junction bases not matched to a gene: 9. Germline lookup yields CDR1 SGDLS and CDR2 YYNGEE.

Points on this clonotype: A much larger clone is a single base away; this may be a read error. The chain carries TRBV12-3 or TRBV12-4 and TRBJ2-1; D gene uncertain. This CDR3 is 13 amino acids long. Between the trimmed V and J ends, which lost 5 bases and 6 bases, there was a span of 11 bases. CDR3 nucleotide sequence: TGTGCCAGCAGTCCATACCCAAGCAATGAGCAGTTCTTC. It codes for CASSPYPSNEQFF.

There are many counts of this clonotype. The CDR3 nucleotides are TGTGCCAGCAGCTCACAGGGCTCTTATCAGCCCCAGCATTTT. Translated, it gives CASSSQGSYQPQHF. The chain joins TRBV11-2 to TRBJ1-5, with D tentatively TRBD1 (6 bases). V was clipped by 4 bases and J by 5 bases, with 12 bases between them. Germline V CDR1 and CDR2: SGHAT, FQNNGV. The CDR3 has 14 amino acids.

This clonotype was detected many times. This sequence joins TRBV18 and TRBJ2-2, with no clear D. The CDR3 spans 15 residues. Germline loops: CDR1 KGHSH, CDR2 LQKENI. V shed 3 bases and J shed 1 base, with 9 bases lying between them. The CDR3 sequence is CASSPNHKNTGELFF. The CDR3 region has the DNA TGTGCCAGCTCACCGAATCATAAGAACACCGGGGAGCTGTTTTTT.

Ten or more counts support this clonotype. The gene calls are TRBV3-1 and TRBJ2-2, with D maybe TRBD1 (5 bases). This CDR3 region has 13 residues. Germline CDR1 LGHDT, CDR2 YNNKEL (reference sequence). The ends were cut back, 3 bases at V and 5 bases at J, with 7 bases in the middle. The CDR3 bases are TGTGCCAGCAGCCACCGACAGACCGGGGAGCTGTTTTTT. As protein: CASSHRQTGELFF.

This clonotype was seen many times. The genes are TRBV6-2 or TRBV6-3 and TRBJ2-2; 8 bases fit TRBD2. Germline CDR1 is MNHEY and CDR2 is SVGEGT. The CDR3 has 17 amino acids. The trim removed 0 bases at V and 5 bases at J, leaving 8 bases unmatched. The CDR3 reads CASSYSESGRKTGELFF. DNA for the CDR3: TGTGCCAGCAGTTACTCAGAAAGCGGGAGAAAAACCGGGGAGCTGTTTTTT.

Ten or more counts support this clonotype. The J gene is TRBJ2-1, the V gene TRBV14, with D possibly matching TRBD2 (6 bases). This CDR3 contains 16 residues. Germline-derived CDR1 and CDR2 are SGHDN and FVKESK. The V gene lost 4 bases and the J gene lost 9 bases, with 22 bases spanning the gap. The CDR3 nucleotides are TGTGCCAGCAGCCCCACCAGGAGGGCCCTGATCGCTGAGCAGTTCTTC. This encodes CASSPTRRALIAEQFF.

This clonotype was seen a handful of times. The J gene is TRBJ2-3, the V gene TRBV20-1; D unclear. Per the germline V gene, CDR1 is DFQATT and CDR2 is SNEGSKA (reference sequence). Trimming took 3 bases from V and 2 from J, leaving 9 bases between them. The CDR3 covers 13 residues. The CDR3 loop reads CSASPGFTDTQYF. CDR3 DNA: TGCAGTGCTAGTCCGGGTTTCACAGATACGCAGTATTTT.

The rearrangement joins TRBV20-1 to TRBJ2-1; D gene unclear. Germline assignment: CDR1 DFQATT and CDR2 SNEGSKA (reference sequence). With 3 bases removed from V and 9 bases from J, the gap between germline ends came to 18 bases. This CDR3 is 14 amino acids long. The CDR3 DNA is TGCAGTGCTAGGGAGAGTACCCTCCCGGCTGAGCAGTTCTTC. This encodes CSARESTLPAEQFF.

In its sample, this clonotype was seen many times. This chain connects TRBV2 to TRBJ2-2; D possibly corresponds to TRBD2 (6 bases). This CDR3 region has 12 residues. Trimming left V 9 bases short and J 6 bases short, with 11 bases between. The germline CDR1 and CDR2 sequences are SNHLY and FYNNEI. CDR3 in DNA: TGTGCCAGGCGACTAGTTTCCGGGGAGCTGTTTTTT. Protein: CARRLVSGELFF.

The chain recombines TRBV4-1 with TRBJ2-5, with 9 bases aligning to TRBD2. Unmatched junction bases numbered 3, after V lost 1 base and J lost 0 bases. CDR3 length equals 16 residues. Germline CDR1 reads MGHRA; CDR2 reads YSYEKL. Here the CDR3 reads CASSQGTSVHQETQYF. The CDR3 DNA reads TGCGCCAGCAGCCAAGGGACTAGCGTACACCAAGAGACCCAGTACTTC.

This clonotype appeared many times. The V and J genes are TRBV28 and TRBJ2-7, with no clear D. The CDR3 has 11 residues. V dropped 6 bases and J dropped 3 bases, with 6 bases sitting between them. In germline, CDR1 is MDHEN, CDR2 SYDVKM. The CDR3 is CASSSDYEQYF. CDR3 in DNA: TGTGCCAGCAGCTCCGACTACGAGCAGTACTTC.

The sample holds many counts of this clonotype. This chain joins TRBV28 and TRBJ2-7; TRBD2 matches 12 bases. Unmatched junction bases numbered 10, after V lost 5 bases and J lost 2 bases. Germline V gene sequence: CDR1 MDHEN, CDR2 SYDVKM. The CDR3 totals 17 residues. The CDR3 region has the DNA TGTGCCAGCAGTCAAAGGACTAGCGGGACCAGTCCCTACGAGCAGTACTTC. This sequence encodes CASSQRTSGTSPYEQYF. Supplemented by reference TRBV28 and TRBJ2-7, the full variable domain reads DVKVTQSSRYLVKRTGEKVFLECVQDMDHENMFWYRQDPGLGLRLIYFSYDVKMKEKGDIPEGYSVSREKKERFSLILESASTNQTSMYLCASSQRTSGTSPYEQYFGPGTRLTVT.

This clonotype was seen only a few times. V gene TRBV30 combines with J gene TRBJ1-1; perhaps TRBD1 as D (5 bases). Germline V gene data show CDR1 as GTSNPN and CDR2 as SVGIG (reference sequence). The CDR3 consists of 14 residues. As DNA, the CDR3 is TGTGCGGTGGGGGAAGGCAGTCAGAACACTGAAGCTTTCTTT. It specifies CAVGEGSQNTEAFF.

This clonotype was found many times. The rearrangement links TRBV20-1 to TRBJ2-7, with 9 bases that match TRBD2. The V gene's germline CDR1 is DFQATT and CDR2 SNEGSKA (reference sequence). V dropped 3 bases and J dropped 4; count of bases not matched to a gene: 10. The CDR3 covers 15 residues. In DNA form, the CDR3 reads TGCAGTGCTAGGGACCCCTACGCGGGAGGGTACGAGCAGTACTTC. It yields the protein CSARDPYAGGYEQYF.

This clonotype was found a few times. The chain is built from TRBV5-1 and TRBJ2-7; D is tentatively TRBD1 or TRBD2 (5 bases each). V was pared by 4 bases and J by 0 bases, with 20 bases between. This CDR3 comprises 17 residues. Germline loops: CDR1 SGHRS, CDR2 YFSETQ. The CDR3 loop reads CASSLGPPSGTSYEQYF. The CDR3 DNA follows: TGCGCCAGCAGCCTTGGTCCGCCCTCGGGGACCTCCTACGAGCAGTACTTC.

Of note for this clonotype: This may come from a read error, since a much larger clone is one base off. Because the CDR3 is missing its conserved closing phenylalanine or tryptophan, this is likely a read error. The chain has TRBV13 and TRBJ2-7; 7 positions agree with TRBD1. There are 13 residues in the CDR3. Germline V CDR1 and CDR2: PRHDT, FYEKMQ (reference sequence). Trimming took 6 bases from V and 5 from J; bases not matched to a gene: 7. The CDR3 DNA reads TGTGCCAGCAGAAGACAGGGTCCCCACGAGCAGTACTCC. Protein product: CASRRQGPHEQYS.

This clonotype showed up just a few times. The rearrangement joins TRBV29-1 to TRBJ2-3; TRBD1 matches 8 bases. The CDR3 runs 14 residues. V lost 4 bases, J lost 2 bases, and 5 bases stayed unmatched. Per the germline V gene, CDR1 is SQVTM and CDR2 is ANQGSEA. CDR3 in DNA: TGCAGCGTTGGTGGCAGGGGGCTCACAGATACGCAGTATTTT. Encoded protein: CSVGGRGLTDTQYF.

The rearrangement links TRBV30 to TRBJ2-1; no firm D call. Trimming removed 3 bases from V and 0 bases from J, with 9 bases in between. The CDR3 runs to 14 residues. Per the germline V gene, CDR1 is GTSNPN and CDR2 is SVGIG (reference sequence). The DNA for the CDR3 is TGTGCCTGGAGCTGGGGAAGCTCCTACAATGAGCAGTTCTTC. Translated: CAWSWGSSYNEQFF.

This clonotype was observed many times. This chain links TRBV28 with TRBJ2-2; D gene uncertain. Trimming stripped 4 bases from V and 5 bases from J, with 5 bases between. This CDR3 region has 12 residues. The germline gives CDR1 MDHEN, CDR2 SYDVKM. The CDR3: CASSSGTGELFF. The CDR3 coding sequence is TGTGCCAGCAGTTCTGGGACCGGGGAGCTGTTTTTT.

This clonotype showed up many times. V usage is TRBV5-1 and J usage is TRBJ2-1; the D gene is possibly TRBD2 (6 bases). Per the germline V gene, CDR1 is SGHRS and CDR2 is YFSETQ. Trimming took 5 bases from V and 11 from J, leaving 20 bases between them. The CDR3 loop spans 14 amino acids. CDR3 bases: TGCGCCAGCAGTTCCCGACTAGAGGTTGGCAAGCAGTTCTTC. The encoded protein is CASSSRLEVGKQFF.

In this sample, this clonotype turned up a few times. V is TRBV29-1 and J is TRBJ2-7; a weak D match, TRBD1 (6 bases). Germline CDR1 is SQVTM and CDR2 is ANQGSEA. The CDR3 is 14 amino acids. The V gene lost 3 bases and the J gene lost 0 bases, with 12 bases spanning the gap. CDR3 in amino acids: CSVEGQDSSYEQYF. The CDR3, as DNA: TGCAGCGTTGAGGGGCAGGACAGCTCCTACGAGCAGTACTTC.

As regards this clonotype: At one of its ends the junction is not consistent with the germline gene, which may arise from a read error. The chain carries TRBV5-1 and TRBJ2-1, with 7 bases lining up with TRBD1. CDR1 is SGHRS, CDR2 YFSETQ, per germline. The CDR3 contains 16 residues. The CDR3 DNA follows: TGCGCCGGCAGCCCCATAGACGACAGGGATGATGGTGAGCAGTTCTTC. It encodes CAGSPIDDRDDGEQFF.

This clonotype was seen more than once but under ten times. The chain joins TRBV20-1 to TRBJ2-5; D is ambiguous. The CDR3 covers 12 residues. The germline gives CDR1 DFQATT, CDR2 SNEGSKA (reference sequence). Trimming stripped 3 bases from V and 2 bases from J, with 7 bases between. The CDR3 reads CSASGQQETQYF. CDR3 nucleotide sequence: TGCAGTGCTAGTGGGCAGCAAGAGACCCAGTACTTC.

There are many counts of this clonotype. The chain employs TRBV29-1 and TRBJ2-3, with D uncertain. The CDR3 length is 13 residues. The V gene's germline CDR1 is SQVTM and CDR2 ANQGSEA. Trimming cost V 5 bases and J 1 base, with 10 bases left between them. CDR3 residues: CSVRESGTDTQYF. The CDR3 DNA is TGCAGCGTTCGTGAGAGTGGCACAGATACGCAGTATTTT.